This T cell receptor beta chain was observed in a study of T cell responses to AZD1222 COVID-19 vaccine. At the level of the study: Second doses at about 4 or about 12 weeks were pooled. General study points: Once two AZD1222 doses were given, Spike-specific TCR breadth and depth went up. Researchers took repertoire samples only after the peak T cell response had come. Among AZD1222 vaccinees, only five or six were seropositive at baseline.

The CDR3 has 15 amino acids. CDR1 and CDR2 (germline): SEHNR, FQNEAQ (reference sequence). V trimming: 0 bases; J trimming: 14 bases; junction bases outside the gene matches: 11. Data came from immunoSEQ multiplex PCR; TCRdb stores just in-frame clones and leaves some out. The data contain more than 150,000 clones, 90% of them seen just once; the ten biggest clones take up about 6.1%. Points on this clone: Its target is not known.

This clonotype was obtained from an adult in good health. This specimen consisted of peripheral blood, obtained on day 0 of AZD1222 vaccination. The chain is built from TRBV7-9 and TRBJ2-3; 10 bases line up with TRBD1. This CDR3 reads CASSLAALGQGSSYF. For the CDR3, the DNA is TGTGCCAGCAGCTTAGCGGCCCTGGGACAGGGGAGTTCGTATTTT.